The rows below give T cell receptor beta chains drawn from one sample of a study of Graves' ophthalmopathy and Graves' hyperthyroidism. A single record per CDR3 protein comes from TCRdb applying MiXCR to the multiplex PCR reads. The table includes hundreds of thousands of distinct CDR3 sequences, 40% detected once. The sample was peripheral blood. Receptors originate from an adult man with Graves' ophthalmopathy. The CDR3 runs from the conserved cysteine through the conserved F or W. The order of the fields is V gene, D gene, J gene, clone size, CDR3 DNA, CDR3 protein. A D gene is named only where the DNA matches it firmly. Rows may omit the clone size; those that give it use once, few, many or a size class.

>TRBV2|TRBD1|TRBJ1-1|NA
TGTGCCAGCAGTCCCGGGACAGGGGCGGCTTTCTTT
CASSPGTGAAFF
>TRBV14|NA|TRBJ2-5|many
TGTGCCAGCAGCCAAGATCATTGGGAGACCCAGTACTTC
CASSQDHWETQYF
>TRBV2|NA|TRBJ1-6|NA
TGTGCCAGCAGCTTAGTCAGGGGCGACTCATCCCTCCACTTT
CASSLVRGDSSLHF
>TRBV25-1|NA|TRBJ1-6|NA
TGTGCCAGCACAGGACAGTGGGATAATTCACCCCTCCACTTT
CASTGQWDNSPLHF
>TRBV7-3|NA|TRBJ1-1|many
TGTGCCAGCAGCTTAGAGGGGGTGAGCACTGAAGCTTTCTTT
CASSLEGVSTEAFF
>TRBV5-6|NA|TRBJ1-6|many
TGTGCCAGCAGCTTGGGACAGAATGCCCTCCACTTT
CASSLGQNALHF
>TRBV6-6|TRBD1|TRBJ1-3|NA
TGTGCCAGCAGTCGGGGACAGGGAAGCTCTGGAAACACCATATATTTT
CASSRGQGSSGNTIYF
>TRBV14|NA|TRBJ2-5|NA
TGTGCCAGCAGCTCCTATAATAAAGAGACCCAGTACTTC
CASSSYNKETQYF
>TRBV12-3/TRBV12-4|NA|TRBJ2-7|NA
TGTGCCAGCAGTCATGACCGGGACGCCTACGAGCAGTACTTC
CASSHDRDAYEQYF
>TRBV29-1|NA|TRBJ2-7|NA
TGCAGCGTTGACCCAGGGACCGGGGAGCAGTACTTC
CSVDPGTGEQYF
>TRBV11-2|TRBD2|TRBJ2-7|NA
TGTGCCAGCAGTGACTCTAGCGGGGACTACGAGCAGTACTTC
CASSDSSGDYEQYF
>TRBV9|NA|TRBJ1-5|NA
TGTGCCAGCAGTTCCCCAGACCTCCGGGCCCAGCATTTT
CASSSPDLRAQHF
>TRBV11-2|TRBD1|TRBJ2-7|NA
TGTGCCAGCACCTTATTACAGGGGTACTACGAGCAGTACTTC
CASTLLQGYYEQYF
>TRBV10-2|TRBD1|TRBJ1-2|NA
TGCGCCAGCGGGGACAGGGGCGGGTATGGCTACACCTTC
CASGDRGGYGYTF
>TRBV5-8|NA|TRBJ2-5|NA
TGTGCCAGTCACAAGGCAGCCACCCTCCAAGAGACCCAGTACTTC
CASHKAATLQETQYF
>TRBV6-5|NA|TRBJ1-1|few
TGTGCCAGCAGTTACCTGGGCCCTAGGGACGAAGCTTTCTTT
CASSYLGPRDEAFF
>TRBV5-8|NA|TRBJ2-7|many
TGTGCCAGCAGCTTTCGTAACGGCTACGAGCAGTACTTC
CASSFRNGYEQYF
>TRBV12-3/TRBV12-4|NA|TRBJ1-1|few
TGTGCCAGCAGCTTACAGGGTCATGAAGCTTTCTTT
CASSLQGHEAFF
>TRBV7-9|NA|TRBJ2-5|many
TGTGCCAGCAGCCCCTTGGGGGAGCTCGAGACCCAGTACTTC
CASSPLGELETQYF
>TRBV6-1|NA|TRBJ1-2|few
TGTGCCAGCATGGGACTTAGGGCGGCCTATGGCTACACCTTC
CASMGLRAAYGYTF
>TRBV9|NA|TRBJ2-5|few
TGTGCCAGCAGCGTAGGAAGGATCCAAGAGACCCAGTACTTC
CASSVGRIQETQYF
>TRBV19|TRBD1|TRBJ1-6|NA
TGTGCCAGCGGGACAGGGACTTTACCTTCACCCCTCCACTTT
CASGTGTLPSPLHF
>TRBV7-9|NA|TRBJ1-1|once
TGTGCCAGCAGTGAGACAGGCGAACCCAAAGCGGCTTTCTTT
CASSETGEPKAAFF
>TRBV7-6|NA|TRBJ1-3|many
TGTGCCAGCAGCTTAGATACTGTCTCTGGAAACACCATATATTTT
CASSLDTVSGNTIYF
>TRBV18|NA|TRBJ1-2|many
TGTGCCAGCAGCCCAAGGGGCTATGGCTACACCTTC
CASSPRGYGYTF
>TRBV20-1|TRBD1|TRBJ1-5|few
TGCAGTGCTAGGGCCCTGACAGGGCATCAGCCCCAGCATTTT
CSARALTGHQPQHF
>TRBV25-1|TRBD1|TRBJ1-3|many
TGTGCCAGCACCGAGACAGGGTTTGGAAACACCATATATTTT
CASTETGFGNTIYF
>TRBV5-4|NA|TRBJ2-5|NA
TGTGCCAGCAGTTACTACAGGCCGTACCAAGAGACCCAGTACTTC
CASSYYRPYQETQYF
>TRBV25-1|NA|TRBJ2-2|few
TGTGCCAGCAGTTTCGGGAGCGGCACCGGGGAGCTGTTTTTT
CASSFGSGTGELFF
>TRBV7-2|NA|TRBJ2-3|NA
TGTGCCAGTCTGCTGGGGGGGCCTTGGGATACGCAGTATTTT
CASLLGGPWDTQYF
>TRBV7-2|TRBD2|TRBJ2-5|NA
TGTGCCAGCACCAACACCGAAGGGAGGGCGGGGGAGACCCAGTACTTC
CASTNTEGRAGETQYF
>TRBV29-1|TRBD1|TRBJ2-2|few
TGCAGCGTTGAAAACCCAGGGACAGCGAACACCGGGGAGCTGTTTTTT
CSVENPGTANTGELFF
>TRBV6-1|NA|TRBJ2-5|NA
TGTGCCAGCAGTCACGGCGGACGGAGACCCGTGTACCAAGAGACCCAGTACTTC
CASSHGGRRPVYQETQYF
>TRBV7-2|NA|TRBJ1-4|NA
TGTGCCAGCAGCCCCTTGTCGACACAAAAACTGTTTTTT
CASSPLSTQKLFF
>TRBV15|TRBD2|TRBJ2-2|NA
TGTGCCACCAGCGAGCCTACTAGCGGGGGCCCGAACACCGGGGAGCTGTTTTTT
CATSEPTSGGPNTGELFF
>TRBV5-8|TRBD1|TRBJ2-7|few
TGTGCCAGCAGCCCAAGACAGGGGGCGGTAGAGCAGTACTTC
CASSPRQGAVEQYF
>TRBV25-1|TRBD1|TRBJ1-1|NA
TGTGCCAGCACCCCTCCGGGACAGGGCAACACTGAAGCTTTCTTT
CASTPPGQGNTEAFF
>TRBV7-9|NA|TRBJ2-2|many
TGTGCCAGCAGCTTGGGACGTAACACCGGGGAGCTGTTTTTT
CASSLGRNTGELFF
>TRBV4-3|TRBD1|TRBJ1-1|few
TGCGCCAGCAGCCAACGGGACAGCCCGATTAATGAAGCTTTCTTT
CASSQRDSPINEAFF
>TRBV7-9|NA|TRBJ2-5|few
TGTGCCAGCAGCCCCCGGGGTACAGTTTTATTTGCAGAGACCCAGTACTTC
CASSPRGTVLFAETQYF
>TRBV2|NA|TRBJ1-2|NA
TGTGCCAGCAGTCCCGCCCGGACGAAGGATGGCTACACCTTC
CASSPARTKDGYTF
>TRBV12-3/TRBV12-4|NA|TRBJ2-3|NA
TGTGCCAGCAGTGACGGTATAGGGAGCACAGATACGCAGTATTTT
CASSDGIGSTDTQYF
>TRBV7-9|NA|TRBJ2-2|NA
TGTGCCAGCAGCCGGGACTCCCTCTTAGAAGGGGAGCTGTTTTTT
CASSRDSLLEGELFF
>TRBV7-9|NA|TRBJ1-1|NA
TGTGCCAGCAGCTTAATAGCCGGAGGCGCTGAAGCTTTCTTT
CASSLIAGGAEAFF
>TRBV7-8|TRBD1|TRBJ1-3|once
TGTGCCAGCAGCTTAGGTTCAGGGGGCGGAAACACCATATATTTT
CASSLGSGGGNTIYF
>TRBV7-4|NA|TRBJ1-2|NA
TGTGCCAGCAGCGTAGACTCTAGCTATGGCTACACCTTC
CASSVDSSYGYTF
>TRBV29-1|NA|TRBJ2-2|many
TGCAGCGTTGAGGGATCATACACCGGGGAGCTGTTTTTT
CSVEGSYTGELFF
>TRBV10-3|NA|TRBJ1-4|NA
TGTGCCATCGCCCCTGATACCGGGGGGGATAATGAAAAACTGTTTTTT
CAIAPDTGGDNEKLFF
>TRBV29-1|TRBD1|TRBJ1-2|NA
TGCAGCGTAGAAAAGACAGGGGTAAATGGCTACACCTTC
CSVEKTGVNGYTF
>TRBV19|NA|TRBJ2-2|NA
TGTGCCAGCTTCGGGAACACCGGGGAGCCGTTTTTT
CASFGNTGEPFF
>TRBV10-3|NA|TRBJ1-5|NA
TGTGCCAGCAGTTACAGCCTGGGGAATCAGCCCCAGCATTTT
CASSYSLGNQPQHF